This T cell receptor (beta chain) was sequenced during a study of early T cells in non-severe SARS-CoV-2 infection. Study information: The authors sequenced bulk RNA from unsorted whole blood, leaving chains unpaired.

Study results and caveats: Matching with VDJdb favored anti-spike CD8 responses (missing private and CD4 specificities).

Unique molecular identifiers were added to individual cDNA molecules. Using its own MiXCR run on the 5' RACE reads, TCRdb lists one record per CDR3 protein. Of roughly 100,000 distinct CDR3 sequences in the sample, roughly 13% were seen once. The V and J ends lost 5 bases and 5 bases, in that order; junction bases with no gene match: 8. The V gene's germline CDR1 is WNHNN and CDR2 SYGVQD (reference sequence). CDR3 length: 16 amino acids. In its sample, this clonotype was seen a few times. As yet, its antigen is unknown. V is TRBV10-1 and J is TRBJ2-5; TRBD2 matches 13 bases. This sequence was found in an adult who was a healthcare worker with PCR-confirmed SARS-CoV-2 infection or an uninfected control (not recorded which). The sequencing sample was made of whole blood. The DNA of the CDR3 is TGCGCCAGCAGTCCCGGGACTAGCGGGGATCAGGAGACCCAGTACTTC. It yields the protein CASSPGTSGDQETQYF.